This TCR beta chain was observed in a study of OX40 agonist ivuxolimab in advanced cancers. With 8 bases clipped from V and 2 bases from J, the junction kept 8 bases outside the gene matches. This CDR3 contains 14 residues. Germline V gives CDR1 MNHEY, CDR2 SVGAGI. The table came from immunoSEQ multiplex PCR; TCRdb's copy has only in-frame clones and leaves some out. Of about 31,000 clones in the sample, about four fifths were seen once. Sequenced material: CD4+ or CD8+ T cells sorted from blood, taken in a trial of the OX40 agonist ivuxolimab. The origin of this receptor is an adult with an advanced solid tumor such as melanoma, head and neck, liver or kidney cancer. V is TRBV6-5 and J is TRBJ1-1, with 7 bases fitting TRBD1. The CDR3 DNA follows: TGTGCCAGCTTCAGGGGGAGGAGTAACACTGAAGCTTTCTTT. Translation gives CASFRGRSNTEAFF.